The present T cell receptor (beta chain) was sequenced within a study of shared clonotypes between healthy human individuals. Study-level points and caveats: Among non-shared clonotypes, generation probabilities were lower than among those shared by all four donors. Among donors, clonotype sharing was expected to be affected by sequencing depth. Across a few donors, naive CD4 shared roughly 5.2%, naive CD8 around 4%, memory CD4 roughly 2.5%, memory CD8 about 0.38%.

This CDR3 is built from 16 residues. With 0 bases removed from V and 0 bases from J, the gap between germline ends came to 10 bases. CDR1 and CDR2 from the germline V gene are LGHNA and YSLEER. Notes on this clone: The target antigen is unknown.

This table comes from immunoSEQ multiplex PCR, and its TCRdb copy is limited to in-frame clones, with some not included. The sample lists approximately 320,000 clones; around nine tenths were seen once. This clonotype was sampled from a man younger than 30 in good health. Sequencing was performed on memory CD8+ T cells sorted from blood. Regarding subset: CD45RO+ cells pooled with CCR7-negative TemRA cells. The V gene is TRBV4-3, the J gene TRBJ2-3; D call uncertain. The CDR3 DNA is TGCGCCAGCAGCCAAGATCTAAGGGATAGCACAGATACGCAGTATTTT. It translates to CASSQDLRDSTDTQYF.